Below, 10 T cell receptor beta chains from the same sample are listed, as sequenced in a study of beta chain features in type 1 diabetes. The antigens for these receptors are not known. Study-level points and caveats: Patients with Type 1 diabetes showed moderately but significantly shorter TCRB CDR3s in all four CD4+ subsets.

TCRB transcripts that were expressed got sequenced, as all of the isolated RNA had been reverse transcribed. Only in-frame clones appear in the TCRdb table, and some are missing; sequencing was by immunoSEQ multiplex PCR. The sample consists of over 200,000 clones, 9.5% to 13% of them appearing once. The source material was naive CD4+ T cells from blood. Source of these receptors: a man aged 25 to 40 with type 1 diabetes.

In DNA, the CDR3 is TGTGCCAGCAGCCAAGTGAGGCCTAGCGGGGGGAGCTCCTACAATGAGCAGTTCTTC. Its translation: CASSQVRPSGGSSYNEQFF. The chain carries TRBV4-2 and TRBJ2-1, with 11 bases aligning to TRBD2. V lost 1 base and J lost 0; bases outside the gene matches: 8. Per germline, CDR1 LGHNA and CDR2 YNFKEQ. The CDR3 extends over 19 amino acids.

The gene calls are TRBV2 and TRBJ2-3; TRBD1 is a possible D gene (5 bases). V was pared by 4 bases and J by 4 bases, with 12 bases between. Germline loops: CDR1 SNHLY, CDR2 FYNNEI. CDR3 length: 14 amino acids. CDR3 nucleotide sequence: TGTGCCAGCAGTGGGACATGGGGCGCAGATACGCAGTATTTT. Translated, it gives CASSGTWGADTQYF. The full variable domain, its missing parts supplied by reference TRBV2 and TRBJ2-3, is EPEVTQTPSHQVTQMGQEVILRCVPISNHLYFYWYRQILGQKVEFLVSFYNNEISEKSEIFDDQFSVERPDGSNFTLKIRSTKLEDSAMYFCASSGTWGADTQYFGPGTRLTVL.

This chain joins TRBV9 and TRBJ2-3, with D perhaps TRBD1 (6 bases). Germline V gene data show CDR1 as SGDLS and CDR2 as YYNGEE. Between the trimmed V and J ends, which lost 0 bases and 1 base, there was a span of 12 bases. The CDR3 has 16 residues. As DNA, the CDR3 is TGTGCCAGCAGCGTAGCTGACGGGACACGCACAGATACGCAGTATTTT. Translating gives CASSVADGTRTDTQYF.

This clone was observed a few times. The CDR3 reads CASTRGQGIEQFF. The DNA of the CDR3 is TGTGCCAGTACAAGGGGACAGGGGATTGAGCAGTTCTTC. The gene calls are TRBV19 and TRBJ2-1, with TRBD1 matching 10 bases. This CDR3 is built from 13 residues. In germline, CDR1 is LNHDA, CDR2 SQIVND (reference sequence). V lost 7 bases, J lost 9 bases, and 6 bases stayed unmatched. Drawing the rest from reference TRBV19 and TRBJ2-1, the complete variable domain is DGGITQSPKYLFRKEGQNVTLSCEQNLNHDAMYWYRQDPGQGLRLIYYSQIVNDFQKGDIAEGYSVSREKKESFPLTVTSAQKNPTAFYLCASTRGQGIEQFFGPGTRLTVL.

With respect to this clone: Other nucleotide sequences in the sample specify the same CDR3. This sequence joins TRBV2 and TRBJ1-6; D is possibly TRBD1 (6 bases). The CDR3 contains 15 residues. Germline values: CDR1 SNHLY, CDR2 FYNNEI. V lost 1 base, J lost 2 bases, and 6 bases lay in between. The CDR3 protein is CASSEDRAYNSPLHF. The CDR3 coding sequence is TGTGCCAGCAGTGAAGACAGGGCCTATAATTCACCCCTCCACTTT.

J is TRBJ2-3 and V is TRBV4-1, with 9 bases matching TRBD2. The germline V gene has CDR1 MGHRA and CDR2 YSYEKL. This CDR3 spans 15 amino acids. V trimming: 3 bases; J trimming: 6 bases; junction bases outside the gene matches: 7. CDR3 DNA sequence: TGCGCCAGCAGCCATCCCGGGACTAGCAATGATACGCAGTATTTT. Translating gives CASSHPGTSNDTQYF.

This clone was counted between two and nine times. The CDR3 region is CASSSQGSYGYTF. The CDR3 DNA reads TGCGCCAGCAGCTCACAGGGATCCTATGGCTACACCTTC. This chain uses TRBV5-1 with TRBJ1-2; a possible D gene is TRBD1 (6 bases). Trimming left V 3 bases short and J 4 bases short, with 10 bases between. The CDR3 covers 13 residues. Germline-derived CDR1 and CDR2 are SGHRS and YFSETQ. The variable domain in full, completed from reference TRBV5-1 and TRBJ1-2, reads KAGVTQTPRYLIKTRGQQVTLSCSPISGHRSVSWYQQTPGQGLQFLFEYFSETQRNKGNFPGRFSGRQFSNSRSEMNVSTLELGDSALYLCASSSQGSYGYTFGSGTRLTVV.

On this clone: The identical CDR3 is also encoded by other nucleotide sequences in the sample. J is TRBJ1-1 and V is TRBV9, with no clear D. The CDR3 loop spans 14 amino acids. Germline V lookup: CDR1 SGDLS, CDR2 YYNGEE. Deletions cut 2 bases from V and 0 bases from J, with 8 bases between. CDR3 in DNA: TGTGCCAGCAGCGTTTCTAGCATGAACACTGAAGCTTTCTTT. Residues: CASSVSSMNTEAFF.

This clone was counted between two and nine times. The rearrangement links TRBV9 to TRBJ2-3; tentative D call: TRBD2 (6 bases). This CDR3 has 15 residues. CDR1 is SGDLS, CDR2 YYNGEE, per germline. V gave up 0 bases and J gave up 2 bases, with 10 bases separating them. In DNA, the CDR3 is TGTGCCAGCAGCGTAGCACTAGCTTCCACAGATACGCAGTATTTT. Translation: CASSVALASTDTQYF.

This chain connects TRBV9 to TRBJ1-6; possibly TRBD1 for D (5 bases). The CDR3 is 17 amino acids. The V end was cut by 4 bases, the J end by 4 bases, with 18 bases between. Germline V CDR1 and CDR2: SGDLS, YYNGEE. The CDR3 sequence: CASSPTGGGHYNSPLHF. In DNA form, the CDR3 reads TGTGCCAGCAGCCCCACTGGCGGGGGTCATTATAATTCACCCCTCCACTTT.